The source of this T cell receptor (beta chain) is a study of spatial heterogeneity in lung cancer. Across the study: Alpha-chain sequences were consistently detected less often than beta-chain sequences. Combinations of a unique TCR and a UMI were tallied in raw reads, and on average each appeared more than ten times. Findings and caveats of the study: One measure, the expanded intratumoral alpha and beta TCR count, tracked tumor mutation counts.

Regarding time point: sample taken at primary tumor resection. No cell sorting; template was whole RNA from tumor, lung tissue or PBMC. The germline gives CDR1 LNHDA, CDR2 SQIVND (reference sequence). This CDR3 has 16 amino acids. The ends lost 7 bases at V and 0 bases at J; junction bases unmatched: 3. The count of this clonotype is one. Its antigen is not identified. MiXCR was run by TCRdb on the 5' RACE reads, yielding one entry per CDR3 protein. This repertoire shows approximately 1,900 distinct CDR3 sequences, approximately 17% found once; its top ten account for 8.5% to 12%. V usage is TRBV19 and J usage is TRBJ2-6; 10 positions agree with TRBD1. This TCR was recovered from a male donor with early-stage non-small cell lung cancer. The sequenced sample was lung tumor tissue, obtained at surgery. The CDR3 loop reads CASTRTGGSGANVLTF. The CDR3 nucleotides are TGTGCCAGTACCCGGACAGGGGGCTCTGGGGCCAACGTCCTGACTTTC.